This passage covers 4 T cell receptor beta chains from one sample sequenced in a study of vaccination and CD4 T cells after COVID-19. The time point denotes: late sampling 161 to 241 days after vaccination in a few convalescent patients. As to treatment: 10-day PBMC culture with coronavirus spike peptide pools or control peptides (ViraFEST assay). No antigen is known for these receptors. CD4+ T cells that had been cultured provided DNA sequenced with the Oncomine TCR Beta short-read assay. From the PCR reads, TCRdb called clonotypes with MiXCR, one entry per CDR3 protein. The sample comprises over 15,000 distinct CDR3 sequences, around 40% of which are singletons, and around a sixth rests with the top ten. The starting material was CD4+ T cells from blood, cultured in vitro, obtained about 7 months after SARS-CoV-2 vaccination. All receptors come from a human donor who had recovered from COVID-19.

The rearrangement uses TRBV15 and TRBJ2-1; tentatively, D is TRBD2 (5 bases). Trimming left V 3 bases short and J 5 bases short, with 17 bases between. Per germline, CDR1 LNHNV and CDR2 YYDKDF (reference sequence). This CDR3 region has 16 residues. For the CDR3, the DNA is TGTGCCACCAGCAGGCTTGTGGTACGGGGAAACAATGAGCAGTTCTTC. Protein product: CATSRLVVRGNNEQFF.

The V call is TRBV7-8, the J call TRBJ2-7, with a possible D match to TRBD1 (5 bases). The CDR3 sequence is 15 residues long. With 1 base removed from V and 5 bases from J, the gap between germline ends came to 15 bases. The germline gives CDR1 SGHVS, CDR2 FQNEAQ. The CDR3 region has the DNA TGTGCCAGCAGCTTAGGTTCAGGGTCGAGGAACGAGCAGTACTTC. It is translated as CASSLGSGSRNEQYF. The full variable domain, with the rest looked up from reference TRBV7-8 and TRBJ2-7, is GAGVSQSPRYKVAKRGQDVALRCDPISGHVSLFWYQQALGQGPEFLTYFQNEAQLDKSGLPSDRFFAERPEGSVSTLKIQRTQQEDSAVYLCASSLGSGSRNEQYFGPGTRLTVT.

The CDR3 sequence is CASSPIGGSTDTQYF. The CDR3 DNA follows: TGTGCCAGCAGCCCTATAGGGGGGTCCACAGATACGCAGTATTTT. The rearrangement uses TRBV7-9 and TRBJ2-3; D possibly matches TRBD1 or TRBD2 (6 bases each). Trimming left V 5 bases short and J 2 bases short, with 14 bases between. Germline V gives CDR1 SEHNR, CDR2 FQNEAQ (reference sequence). The CDR3 has 15 residues. The entire variable domain, with the rest obtained from reference TRBV7-9 and TRBJ2-3, is as follows: DTGVSQNPRHKITKRGQNVTFRCDPISEHNRLYWYRQTLGQGPEFLTYFQNEAQLEKSRLLSDRFSAERPKGSFSTLEIQRTEQGDSAMYLCASSPIGGSTDTQYFGPGTRLTVL.

The chain is built from TRBV11-3 and TRBJ2-2; the D is unclear. The CDR3 consists of 15 residues. V was shortened by 2 bases and J by 1 base, with 8 bases between the two germline ends. The germline CDR1 and CDR2 sequences are SGHNT and YENEEA. As DNA, the CDR3 is TGTGCCAGCAGCTTATTGCCAGAGAACACCGGGGAGCTGTTTTTT. Encoded protein: CASSLLPENTGELFF.